The sequence of this TCR beta chain was determined in a study of blood T cell repertoires in COVID-19. In the source study's methods: Quantification of nucleated cells was approximated via reference gene primer amplification. The repertoire was sequenced with immunoSEQ multiplex PCR; TCRdb's copy has only in-frame clones and lacks some. Clone size and V and J calls were adopted from that table, with D and trimming inferred from the DNA. The sample holds approximately 280,000 clones, 80% to 90% seen once. After removal of 6 bases from V and 3 bases from J, the junction contained 5 bases not matched to a gene. The length of the CDR3 is 13 residues. Germline V gives CDR1 MNHEY, CDR2 SVGAGI.

This receptor was taken from a woman between 70 and 85 years old with acute or convalescent COVID-19. This chain links TRBV6-5 with TRBJ2-7; 7 positions match TRBD1. The sequencing sample was made of peripheral blood. The CDR3, as DNA: TGTGCCAGCAGAACCGGGACAGTCTACGAGCAGTACTTC. Protein: CASRTGTVYEQYF.